One sample yielded the 2 T cell receptor beta chains listed below, sequenced in a study of CD8+ T cells in alopecia areata. The sample's treatment: oral pan-JAK inhibitor, 5-10 mg twice daily. RNA extraction was followed by reverse transcription into cDNA, which acted as the sequencing template. Here immunoSEQ multiplex PCR was the method, and the copy in TCRdb shows in-frame clones only, minus some. The profile shows approximately 220,000 clones, roughly two fifths of them singletons. This specimen consisted of CD4+ T cells sorted from blood, obtained at approximately week 30, from a patient treated with tofacitinib. These receptor sequences come from a human donor with alopecia areata.

To note about this clone: One junction end does not reproduce the germline sequence, and a read error may be involved. The chain is built from TRBV7-7 and TRBJ2-3; TRBD2 matches 9 bases. CDR3 size: 17 residues. Looked up from germline, CDR1 is SSHAT and CDR2 is FNYEAQ (reference sequence). The CDR3 here is CASSLARGREVGNTQYF. CDR3 DNA: TGTGCTAGCAGCTTAGCACGCGGGAGGGAGGTTGGAAATACGCAGTATTTT.

A few counts support this clone. This chain links TRBV25-1 with TRBJ2-3; 10 bases line up with TRBD2. The J segment lost 1 base and the V segment lost 4 bases, leaving 11 bases of the junction unmatched. Per germline, CDR1 MGHDK and CDR2 SYGVNS. This CDR3 has 18 amino acids. CDR3 bases: TGTGCCAGCAGTGGCAGCTCGGGACTAGCGTGGGGCACAGATACGCAGTATTTT. Protein product: CASSGSSGLAWGTDTQYF.